The next 26 T cell receptor beta chains were all read from a single sample in a study of T cell repertoires in cytomegalovirus infection. TCRdb recomputed calls from the reads with MiXCR, one row per CDR3 protein. Seen here are about 920,000 distinct CDR3 sequences, roughly 30% observed once, and the top ten hold 13%. Antigens for these TCRs are unknown. The material was cultured CD8+ T cells from PBMCs, obtained from culture after CMV antigen stimulation. The origin of the receptors is a human donor in good health (CMV status not recorded). Some clones in this sample may be carry-over from other donors' samples.

This clonotype was seen a handful of times. The chain combines TRBV11-2 with TRBJ2-3; D is unclear. The V and J ends lost 0 bases and 5 bases respectively, with 9 bases between them. Germline CDR1 and CDR2: SGHAT and FQNNGV. This CDR3 has 14 amino acids. CDR3 protein: CASSLETAQDTQYF. The CDR3 DNA reads as TGTGCCAGCAGCTTAGAAACAGCTCAAGATACGCAGTATTTT.

V usage is TRBV7-4 and J usage is TRBJ2-7; TRBD1 might be the D (5 bases). The CDR3 covers 15 residues. Germline CDR1 reads SGHVT; CDR2 reads SQSDAQ. The V gene lost 5 bases and the J gene lost 2 bases, with 16 bases spanning the gap. Here the CDR3 DNA reads TGTGCCAGCAGCCCCAGGGCAGGGTCTGCCTACGAGCAGTACTTC. Translating it yields CASSPRAGSAYEQYF.

This clonotype was found a few times. The chain combines TRBV7-9 with TRBJ2-1; the D call may be TRBD1 or TRBD2 (6 bases each). The CDR3 consists of 15 residues. V lost 7 bases and J 1 base, leaving 14 bases between the germline ends. Germline lookup yields CDR1 SEHNR and CDR2 FQNEAQ (reference sequence). The CDR3 loop reads CASTITGRSYNEQFF. The CDR3 DNA is TGTGCCAGCACAATTACAGGGAGGTCCTACAATGAGCAGTTCTTC.

A few counts support this clonotype. V and J are TRBV27 and TRBJ1-5, with D maybe TRBD1 (5 bases). Per the germline V gene, CDR1 is MNHEY and CDR2 is SMNVEV (reference sequence). There are 14 residues in the CDR3. Between the trimmed V and J ends, which lost 4 bases and 4 bases, there was a span of 11 bases. CDR3 nucleotides: TGTGCCAGCAGTTGGGGGGTAGGAAATCAGCCCCAGCATTTT. It specifies CASSWGVGNQPQHF.

The CDR3 DNA sequence: TGCGCCAGCAGCCAAGGGCCTTTTAACACTGAAGCTTTCTTT. Protein sequence: CASSQGPFNTEAFF. V is TRBV4-1 and J is TRBJ1-1; D gene uncertain. CDR3 length equals 14 residues. Trimming stripped 1 base from V and 2 bases from J, with 8 bases between. The V gene's germline CDR1 is MGHRA and CDR2 YSYEKL.

In its sample, this clonotype was seen a few times. J is TRBJ1-1 and V is TRBV7-6; 10 positions match TRBD1. CDR1 is SGHVS and CDR2 is FNYEAQ in the germline V gene. Trimming cost V 6 bases and J 0 bases; bases outside gene matches: 7. This CDR3 contains 16 residues. The CDR3 DNA reads TGTGCCAGCAGTGCCTGGGACAGGGGCATGAACACTGAAGCTTTCTTT. It specifies CASSAWDRGMNTEAFF.

The rearrangement uses TRBV2 and TRBJ2-2; the D call may be TRBD1 or TRBD2 (5 bases each). Between the trimmed V and J ends, which lost 2 bases and 6 bases, there was a span of 10 bases. The CDR3 length is 14 residues. CDR1 SNHLY and CDR2 FYNNEI come from the germline V gene. The CDR3 region is CASSEPGTAGELFF. The CDR3 DNA follows: TGTGCCAGCAGTGAACCCGGGACGGCCGGGGAGCTGTTTTTT.

This clonotype was detected a few times. The J gene is TRBJ2-7, the V gene TRBV6-2 or TRBV6-3; D perhaps matches TRBD1 (6 bases). The V gene's germline CDR1 is MNHEY and CDR2 SVGEGT. This CDR3 comprises 15 residues. V lost 0 bases and J 3 bases, leaving 12 bases between the germline ends. CDR3 coding DNA: TGTGCCAGCAGTTACTCCCTAACAGGGAACTACGAGCAGTACGTC. This encodes CASSYSLTGNYEQYV.

Notes on this clonotype: A much larger clone differs by one base, so this may be a read error. V is TRBV10-3 and J is TRBJ1-2; D unclear. This CDR3 spans 11 amino acids. From germline, CDR1 is ENHRY and CDR2 SYGVKD. V gave up 2 bases and J gave up 6 bases, with 4 bases separating them. The CDR3 region has the DNA TGTGCCATCAGTGAGACAGATGGCTACACCTTC. It translates to CAISETDGYTF.

This clonotype was found a few times. CDR3 amino acids: CASSYSNQGDTEAFF. The CDR3 DNA follows: TGTGCCAGCAGTTACTCGAACCAGGGGGACACTGAAGCTTTCTTT. This chain links TRBV6-5 with TRBJ1-1; 7 nucleotides agree with TRBD1. Germline V gene lookup returns CDR1 MNHEY and CDR2 SVGAGI. Unmatched junction bases numbered 4, after V lost 0 bases and J lost 3 bases. There are 15 residues in the CDR3.

This clonotype appeared a few times. The chain couples TRBV7-6 to TRBJ1-5; TRBD1 might be the D (5 bases). Germline V gene data show CDR1 as SGHVS and CDR2 as FNYEAQ. The CDR3 is 17 amino acids. V lost 4 bases and J 4 bases, leaving 20 bases between the germline ends. CDR3 residues: CASSSAGDHSFNQPQHF. CDR3 coding DNA: TGTGCCAGCAGCTCCGCCGGGGACCACTCTTTTAATCAGCCCCAGCATTTT.

CDR3 in amino acids: CASSSTQSRDRVNQPQHF. The CDR3 DNA reads as TGTGCCAGCAGCTCAACACAGTCCCGGGACAGGGTTAATCAGCCCCAGCATTTT. The rearrangement joins TRBV7-9 to TRBJ1-5, with 9 positions matching TRBD1. Germline-derived CDR1 and CDR2 are SEHNR and FQNEAQ (reference sequence). V lost 4 bases and J lost 4; bases outside the gene matches: 14. This CDR3 has 18 amino acids.

The chain recombines TRBV20-1 with TRBJ1-1; 9 bases are a match to TRBD1. The CDR3 is 13 residues long. V lost 6 bases and J lost 6; bases outside the gene matches: 8. Per the germline V gene, CDR1 is DFQATT and CDR2 is SNEGSKA (reference sequence). The CDR3 DNA is TGCAGTGCCTGGACAGGGGAGGGACCTGAAGCTTTCTTT. Translated: CSAWTGEGPEAFF.

This clonotype came up many times. The V gene is TRBV18, the J gene TRBJ1-3; D is unresolved. Germline loops: CDR1 KGHSH, CDR2 LQKENI. The CDR3 is made up of 16 amino acids. V lost 0 bases, J lost 0 bases, and 9 bases lay in between. The CDR3 is CASSPPIQSSGNTIYF. In DNA form, the CDR3 reads TGTGCCAGCTCACCACCGATACAGAGCTCTGGAAACACCATATATTTT.

Concerning this clonotype itself: As the CDR3 is not closed by the conserved phenylalanine or tryptophan, this likely results from a read error. The chain links TRBV7-9 to TRBJ1-4, with unresolved D. The germline V gene encodes CDR1 SEHNR and CDR2 FQNEAQ (reference sequence). The CDR3 has 15 residues. V dropped 1 base and J dropped 6 bases, with 12 bases sitting between them. Here the CDR3 DNA reads TGTGCCAGCAGCTTAGGCCTAGGGCGATATGAAAAACTGTTTTTG. Translating it yields CASSLGLGRYEKLFL.

The J gene is TRBJ2-1, the V gene TRBV7-2, with D tentatively TRBD2 (5 bases). V was pared by 1 base and J by 0 bases, with 19 bases between. Germline assignment: CDR1 SGHTA and CDR2 FQGNSA. The CDR3 extends over 19 amino acids. In nucleotides, the CDR3 is TGTGCCAGCAGCTTAGAGATCTCTCAGCGGAAAAGCTCCTACAATGAGCAGTTCTTC. Its protein is CASSLEISQRKSSYNEQFF.

Turning to this clonotype: Since the CDR3 does not end with the conserved phenylalanine or tryptophan, this likely comes from a read error. V gene TRBV19 combines with J gene TRBJ1-2; D might be TRBD1 (6 bases). The V and J ends lost 7 bases and 4 bases respectively, with 22 bases between them. Germline assignment: CDR1 LNHDA and CDR2 SQIVND (reference sequence). The CDR3 is 16 amino acids. Here the CDR3 reads CASTVSRSADSYGYTI. The CDR3 nucleotides are TGTGCCAGTACCGTATCCCGATCCGCGGACAGCTATGGCTACACCATC.

J is TRBJ1-1 and V is TRBV5-4; D is unclear. The CDR3 is made up of 14 amino acids. Germline V gives CDR1 SGHNT, CDR2 YYREEE (reference sequence). With 2 bases removed from V and 0 bases from J, the gap between germline ends came to 8 bases. This CDR3 reads CASSFRRLNTEAFF. The CDR3 bases are TGTGCCAGCAGCTTCAGGCGCCTGAACACTGAAGCTTTCTTT.

This chain uses TRBV6-6 with TRBJ1-4; a possible D gene is TRBD1 (6 bases). V lost 5 bases and J lost 5, with 15 bases in between. Germline V gene data show CDR1 as MNHNY and CDR2 as SVGAGI (reference sequence). The CDR3 spans 15 residues. CDR3 protein: CASSPTHDRNEKLFF. The DNA for the CDR3 is TGTGCCAGCAGTCCGACTCATGACAGGAATGAAAAACTGTTTTTT.

This clonotype was counted between two and nine times. V is TRBV12-3 or TRBV12-4 and J is TRBJ1-5; no clear D. Between the trimmed V and J ends, which lost 3 bases and 4 bases, there was a span of 13 bases. The CDR3 loop spans 15 amino acids. CDR3 nucleotide sequence: TGTGCCAGCAGTTTGGGCGTTTACGGAAATCAGCCCCAGCATTTT. Amino acid sequence: CASSLGVYGNQPQHF.

This chain uses TRBV27 with TRBJ1-1; D call uncertain. The ends were cut back, 2 bases at V and 2 bases at J, with 12 bases in the middle. Germline-derived CDR1 and CDR2 are MNHEY and SMNVEV (reference sequence). The CDR3 is made up of 15 amino acids. The CDR3 spells CASSLIGGRNTEAFF. CDR3 nucleotide sequence: TGTGCCAGCAGTTTAATAGGCGGACGTAACACTGAAGCTTTCTTT.

The chain combines TRBV7-9 with TRBJ1-1; a weak D match, TRBD1 (6 bases). Trimming took 2 bases from V and 4 from J, leaving 23 bases between them. Germline-derived CDR1 and CDR2 are SEHNR and FQNEAQ (reference sequence). The CDR3 runs 18 residues. The chain's CDR3 is CASSLFGGGLPHGTEAFF. In nucleotides, the CDR3 is TGTGCCAGCAGCTTATTTGGGGGCGGTTTACCCCACGGCACTGAAGCTTTCTTT.

This clonotype was counted only a few times. V usage is TRBV19 and J usage is TRBJ1-1; D gene ambiguous. V was cut by 5 bases and J by 7 bases, with 11 bases left in between. Looked up from germline, CDR1 is LNHDA and CDR2 is SQIVND (reference sequence). CDR3 length: 12 amino acids. The chain's CDR3 is CASSFGPGEAFF. The CDR3 coding sequence is TGTGCCAGTAGTTTCGGACCTGGTGAAGCTTTCTTT.

This clonotype was seen a handful of times. This chain joins TRBV6-8 and TRBJ1-4; tentatively, D is TRBD1 (5 bases). V lost 5 bases and J lost 8, with 15 bases in between. This CDR3 is built from 14 residues. Germline CDR1 is MNHGY and CDR2 is SAAAGT. The CDR3 nucleotides read TGTGCCAGCAGTACACAGGTTTATTCGGAAAAACTGTTTTTT. This gives the protein CASSTQVYSEKLFF.

This clonotype appeared a few times. The chain links TRBV2 to TRBJ1-6, with D unclear. Germline-derived CDR1 and CDR2 are SNHLY and FYNNEI. The CDR3 sequence is 11 residues long. V was trimmed by 7 bases and J by 9 bases, leaving 7 bases between them. The DNA for the CDR3 is TGTGCCAGCACAGGTAGTTCACCCCTCCACTTT. It yields the protein CASTGSSPLHF.

This clonotype was counted only a few times. The chain employs TRBV11-2 and TRBJ1-3; D is undetermined. CDR3 length: 15 residues. V dropped 5 bases and J dropped 0 bases, with 11 bases sitting between them. CDR1 and CDR2 from the germline V gene are SGHAT and FQNNGV. CDR3: CASSQNQLSGNTIYF. The DNA for the CDR3 is TGTGCCAGCAGCCAGAACCAGCTCTCTGGAAACACCATATATTTT.